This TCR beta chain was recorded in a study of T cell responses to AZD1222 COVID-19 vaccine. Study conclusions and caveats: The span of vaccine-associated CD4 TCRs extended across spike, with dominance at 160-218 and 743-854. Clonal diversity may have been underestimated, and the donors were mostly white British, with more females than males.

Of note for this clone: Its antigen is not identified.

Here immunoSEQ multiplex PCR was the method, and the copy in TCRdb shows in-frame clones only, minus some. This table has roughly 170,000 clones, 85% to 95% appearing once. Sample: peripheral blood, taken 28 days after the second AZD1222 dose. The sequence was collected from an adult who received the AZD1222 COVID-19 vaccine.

The CDR3 loop reads CASSQSRGADGYTF. The CDR3 coding sequence is TGTGCCAGCAGCCAAAGCCGGGGGGCGGATGGCTACACCTTC. The rearrangement joins TRBV7-9 to TRBJ1-2, with a tentative D call TRBD1 (6 bases). The CDR3 loop spans 14 amino acids. Germline CDR1 and CDR2: SEHNR and FQNEAQ (reference sequence). V was trimmed by 5 bases and J by 6 bases, leaving 16 bases between them.